One and the same sample provided the 26 T cell receptor beta chains below, sequenced in a study of blood T cell repertoires in COVID-19. Repertoires were generated with immunoSEQ multiplex PCR, while TCRdb's copy carries only in-frame clones and drops some. This sample has 65,000 or so clones; under 95% occur once, and the top ten carry 1.3%. The material sequenced was peripheral blood. All receptors derive from a man aged 55 to 70 with acute or convalescent COVID-19.

The chain combines TRBV11-2 with TRBJ1-6, with D unclear. V lost 7 bases and J lost 12, with 13 bases in between. The CDR3 loop spans 12 amino acids. Germline lookup yields CDR1 SGHAT and CDR2 FQNNGV. The CDR3 nucleotides read TGTGCCAGCACCCCGAATTCGGGACCCCTCCACTTT. Protein: CASTPNSGPLHF. Using reference TRBV11-2 and TRBJ1-6 for the parts outside the CDR3, the full variable domain is EAGVAQSPRYKIIEKRQSVAFWCNPISGHATLYWYQQILGQGPKLLIQFQNNGVVDDSQLPKDRFSAERLKGVDSTLKIQPAKLEDSAVYLCASTPNSGPLHFGNGTRLTVT.

In this sample, this clone turned up once. The CDR3 here is CASSAGQFNQPQHF. The CDR3 DNA reads as TGTGCCAGCAGCGCTGGACAGTTCAATCAGCCCCAGCATTTT. The chain employs TRBV6-5 and TRBJ1-5, with D tentatively TRBD1 (6 bases). This CDR3 region has 14 residues. CDR1 and CDR2 (germline): MNHEY, SVGAGI. V was pared by 6 bases and J by 3 bases, with 12 bases between.

This chain connects TRBV6-5 to TRBJ2-1, with TRBD2 matching over 8 bases. Germline V gene lookup returns CDR1 MNHEY and CDR2 SVGAGI. The CDR3 is 15 amino acids. Trimming cost V 5 bases and J 8 bases; bases outside gene matches: 11. The CDR3 nucleotides read TGTGCCAGCAGTCGGGGCCGGGGGGGGAACCATGAGCAGTTCTTC. Translating it yields CASSRGRGGNHEQFF.

The J gene is TRBJ2-7, the V gene TRBV6-5, with 7 bases lining up with TRBD1. The V gene end was trimmed by 6 bases and the J gene end by 4 bases; junction bases not matched to a gene: 9. CDR1 is MNHEY and CDR2 is SVGAGI in the germline V gene. There are 14 residues in the CDR3. CDR3 bases: TGTGCCAGCAGGACGACAGGGAACGGGTACGAGCAGTACTTC. As protein: CASRTTGNGYEQYF.

This rearrangement joins TRBV6-1 to TRBJ2-3; 7 bases align to TRBD2. Trimming cost V 3 bases and J 6 bases; bases outside gene matches: 15. Germline values: CDR1 MNHNS, CDR2 SASEGT. The CDR3 spans 17 residues. CDR3 DNA sequence: TGTGCCAGCAGTGACCAAACGACTAGCTTGGCAGGGGATACGCAGTATTTT. Its translation is CASSDQTTSLAGDTQYF.

V and J are TRBV2 and TRBJ2-6, with D unresolved. The germline V and J ends were trimmed by 7 bases and 0 bases, with 16 bases remaining between them. The CDR3 runs 17 residues. The V gene's germline CDR1 is SNHLY and CDR2 FYNNEI. CDR3 nucleotide sequence: TGTGCCAGCAAACCTCAGGCCCTTAGCTCTGGGGCCAACGTCCTGACTTTC. Protein: CASKPQALSSGANVLTF.

The rearrangement uses TRBV6-1 and TRBJ1-1; TRBD1 matches 7 bases. There are 14 residues in the CDR3. J lost 1 base, V lost 5 bases, and 4 bases had no gene match. Per germline, CDR1 MNHNS and CDR2 SASEGT. For the CDR3, the DNA is TGTGCCAGCAGTCGCCAGGGGGAGAACACTGAAGCTTTCTTT. Translation gives CASSRQGENTEAFF.

The chain combines TRBV7-9 with TRBJ1-2; D uncertain. V lost 4 bases and J 5 bases, leaving 14 bases between the germline ends. Germline V gene sequence: CDR1 SEHNR, CDR2 FQNEAQ (reference sequence). The CDR3 has 14 amino acids. In DNA form, the CDR3 reads TGTGCCAGCAGCTCCAAGAGCTCTGAATATGGCTACACCTTC. This encodes CASSSKSSEYGYTF. Full variable domain (remainder filled in from reference TRBV7-9 and TRBJ1-2): DTGVSQNPRHKITKRGQNVTFRCDPISEHNRLYWYRQTLGQGPEFLTYFQNEAQLEKSRLLSDRFSAERPKGSFSTLEIQRTEQGDSAMYLCASSSKSSEYGYTFGSGTRLTVV.

This chain joins TRBV30 and TRBJ1-6; 8 bases agree with TRBD1. Germline CDR1 is GTSNPN and CDR2 is SVGIG (reference sequence). The CDR3 runs 17 residues. Trimming removed 0 bases from V and 7 bases from J; junction bases left unmatched: 11. The CDR3 coding sequence is TGTGCCTGGAGTGTGCCCAGGACAGGGAGGTCCAATTCACCCCTCCACTTT. Translated, it gives CAWSVPRTGRSNSPLHF. The full variable domain, rest sourced from reference TRBV30 and TRBJ1-6, is SQTIHQWPATLVQPVGSPLSLECTVEGTSNPNLYWYRQAAGRGLQLLFYSVGIGQISSEVPQNLSASRPQDRQFILSSKKLLLSDSGFYLCAWSVPRTGRSNSPLHFGNGTRLTVT.

This chain links TRBV4-1 with TRBJ1-2; D remains unclear. Trimming removed 1 base from V and 8 bases from J, with 11 bases in between. The CDR3 runs 13 residues. Germline CDR1 is MGHRA and CDR2 is YSYEKL. The CDR3 DNA sequence: TGCGCCAGCAGCCAAGCGTTCCGGGTAGGCTACACCTTC. It translates to CASSQAFRVGYTF.

This chain connects TRBV2 to TRBJ2-1; 9 bases agree with TRBD2. V lost 4 bases and J lost 4; bases outside the gene matches: 11. CDR3 length: 17 amino acids. In germline, CDR1 is SNHLY, CDR2 FYNNEI. This CDR3 is CASSGSSASGVYNEQFF. The CDR3 DNA follows: TGTGCCAGCAGTGGAAGCTCTGCTAGCGGGGTATACAATGAGCAGTTCTTC.

This clone was detected only a few times. V gene TRBV11-2 combines with J gene TRBJ2-7; a weak D match, TRBD1 (6 bases). This CDR3 spans 18 amino acids. V lost 5 bases and J 0 bases, leaving 23 bases between the germline ends. Per germline, CDR1 SGHAT and CDR2 FQNNGV. This CDR3 reads CASSGIGQGQAHSYEQYF. The DNA of the CDR3 is TGTGCCAGCAGCGGAATAGGCCAGGGGCAGGCCCACTCCTACGAGCAGTACTTC.

This clone was observed once. The CDR3 DNA reads as TGTGCCAGCAGCGTAGACAATGGAAACACCATATATTTT. Its translation is CASSVDNGNTIYF. V is TRBV9 and J is TRBJ1-3; no clear D gene. The CDR3 has 13 residues. From germline, CDR1 is SGDLS and CDR2 YYNGEE. Trimming cost V 0 bases and J 3 bases, with 4 bases left between them.

This chain uses TRBV29-1 with TRBJ1-1, with no clear D. The CDR3 length is 10 residues. Per the germline V gene, CDR1 is SQVTM and CDR2 is ANQGSEA. The V and J ends lost 3 bases and 3 bases respectively, with 2 bases between them. The CDR3 protein is CSVDDTEAFF. The CDR3 nucleotides are TGCAGCGTTGACGACACTGAAGCTTTCTTT.

This clone was observed once. The V call is TRBV30, the J call TRBJ1-2; 12 bases match TRBD1. This CDR3 is 17 amino acids long. Germline CDR1 reads GTSNPN; CDR2 reads SVGIG (reference sequence). Trimming at V came to 0 bases and at J to 2 bases, leaving 7 bases not matched to a gene. This chain's CDR3 is CAWSVKGQGARNYGYTF. For the CDR3, the DNA is TGTGCCTGGAGTGTAAAGGGACAGGGGGCGCGAAACTATGGCTACACCTTC.

This clone occurred once. The J gene is TRBJ1-5, the V gene TRBV19; the match to TRBD1 covers 10 bases. Trimming cost V 6 bases and J 5 bases; bases outside gene matches: 7. This CDR3 region has 15 residues. Germline values: CDR1 LNHDA, CDR2 SQIVND (reference sequence). The CDR3: CASRAGTGVHQPQHF. The CDR3 DNA follows: TGTGCCAGTAGAGCCGGGACAGGGGTGCATCAGCCCCAGCATTTT.

V is TRBV6-1 and J is TRBJ1-2, with D possibly matching TRBD1 (6 bases). V dropped 5 bases and J dropped 0 bases, with 10 bases sitting between them. CDR1 is MNHNS, CDR2 SASEGT, per germline. This CDR3 is 14 amino acids long. This CDR3 is CASSYGTPNYGYTF. DNA for the CDR3: TGTGCCAGCAGTTATGGGACACCTAACTATGGCTACACCTTC.

The chain has TRBV12-3 or TRBV12-4 and TRBJ2-1; D gene ambiguous. Trimming removed 1 base from V and 3 bases from J, with 4 bases in between. The CDR3 consists of 13 residues. The CDR3 nucleotides are TGTGCCAGCAGTTTAGGCGACTACAATGAGCAGTTCTTC. This encodes CASSLGDYNEQFF.

The chain is built from TRBV5-6 and TRBJ2-1; D may be TRBD2 (7 bases). CDR1 is SGHDT, CDR2 YYEEEE, per germline. The CDR3 is 16 amino acids. Trimming removed 6 bases at V and 7 bases at J, with 23 bases between. The CDR3: CASTSVGGAGWNEQFF. CDR3 nucleotides: TGTGCCAGCACCTCGGTGGGGGGGGCGGGCTGGAATGAGCAGTTCTTC.

V is TRBV7-9 and J is TRBJ2-1; 10 positions agree with TRBD2. Germline CDR1 reads SEHNR; CDR2 reads FQNEAQ (reference sequence). Trimming removed 6 bases from V and 9 bases from J; junction bases left unmatched: 14. The CDR3 covers 16 residues. In DNA, the CDR3 is TGTGCCAGCAGGGGGCGGACTAGCGGAGCGGGAGGTGAGCAGTTCTTC. Its translation is CASRGRTSGAGGEQFF.

The chain joins TRBV7-2 to TRBJ2-3, with 7 positions matching TRBD1. V was clipped by 0 bases and J by 6 bases; unmatched bases: 6. Germline values: CDR1 SGHTA, CDR2 FQGNSA. The CDR3 covers 15 residues. The CDR3 is CASSLAPRGSDTQYF. The CDR3 DNA is TGTGCCAGCAGCTTAGCCCCCAGGGGGTCTGATACGCAGTATTTT.

This clone was found a few times. Within the sample, other DNA sequences also encode this same CDR3. The V and J genes are TRBV6-5 and TRBJ2-2; 7 positions match TRBD2. Germline V lookup: CDR1 MNHEY, CDR2 SVGAGI. The J segment lost 5 bases and the V segment lost 6 bases, leaving 6 bases of the junction unmatched. The CDR3 spans 14 residues. CDR3 DNA: TGTGCCAGCAGGGAGCGGGGAGGGACCGGGGAGCTGTTTTTT. This gives the protein CASRERGGTGELFF.

This chain links TRBV6-1 with TRBJ2-2; perhaps TRBD2 as D (7 bases). Germline CDR1 is MNHNS and CDR2 is SASEGT. Trimming removed 4 bases at V and 5 bases at J, with 20 bases between. CDR3 length: 17 amino acids. The CDR3 sequence: CASSVLGGVLGTGELFF. The CDR3 DNA sequence: TGTGCCAGCAGTGTTTTAGGGGGGGTTTTAGGTACCGGGGAGCTGTTTTTT.

About this clone: Compared with germline, one end of the junction differs, possibly owing to a read error. The genes are TRBV18 and TRBJ1-1; D gene ambiguous. The CDR3 extends over 15 amino acids. Germline assignment: CDR1 KGHSH and CDR2 LQKENI. The CDR3 region has the DNA TGTGCCAGCTCAGGCTATGGAGGGCTGAACTCTGAAGCTTTCTTT. Its translation is CASSGYGGLNSEAFF.

The genes are TRBV5-4 and TRBJ2-6, with TRBD1 as a possible D gene (5 bases). This CDR3 spans 15 amino acids. Germline V lookup: CDR1 SGHNT, CDR2 YYREEE (reference sequence). V lost 3 bases and J 11 bases, leaving 18 bases between the germline ends. CDR3 sequence (DNA): TGTGCCAGCAGCTCGGGTTTTTCAGGGAAGGACGTCCTGACTTTC. Protein product: CASSSGFSGKDVLTF.

This sequence joins TRBV6-5 and TRBJ2-7, with TRBD1 matching 8 bases. The ends lost 7 bases at V and 3 bases at J; junction bases unmatched: 8. There are 14 residues in the CDR3. The V gene's germline CDR1 is MNHEY and CDR2 SVGAGI. Here the CDR3 DNA reads TGTGCCAGCATTACGACAGGGGTAGACTACGAGCAGTACTTC. It yields the protein CASITTGVDYEQYF.